This record concerns one T cell receptor beta chain sequence. CDR3 length equals 19 residues. The V gene's germline CDR1 is SNHLY and CDR2 FYNNEI. After removal of 6 bases from V and 2 bases from J, the junction contained 18 bases not matched to a gene. This sample is drawn from a study of TIL therapy for anti-PD-1-resistant metastatic lung cancer. Sequencing used immunoSEQ v3. Libraries were prepared by immunoSEQ multiplex PCR; TCRdb keeps only in-frame clonotypes and omits some of them. The data contain tens of thousands of clones, roughly 84% of them singletons. Time point given: pre-treatment sample, taken before nivolumab and TIL therapy.

The sequence derives from a person aged 25-85 years with non-small cell lung cancer. The sequences come from blood, collected at baseline. This chain uses TRBV2 with TRBJ2-3; 9 nucleotides line up with TRBD2. The CDR3 DNA follows: TGTGCCAGCAGCCAATTTTTTTCGACTAGCGGTTCTTACACAGATACGCAGTATTTT. This sequence encodes CASSQFFSTSGSYTDTQYF.